This T cell receptor beta chain derives from a study of T cell responses to AZD1222 COVID-19 vaccine. Overall study results and limits: Once two AZD1222 doses were given, Spike-specific TCR breadth and depth went up.

TCRdb's copy holds only in-frame clones and misses some; the assay was immunoSEQ multiplex PCR. The sample comprises 84,000 or so clones, about nine tenths of which are singletons, and 3.3% rests with the top ten. The CDR3 extends over 15 amino acids. The J segment lost 1 base and the V segment lost 5 bases, leaving 6 bases of the junction unmatched. In germline, CDR1 is SGHVS, CDR2 FNYEAQ. Pooled together were second doses at about 4 or about 12 weeks. Comment on this clone: The antigen is not known.

This specimen was peripheral blood, taken 28 days after the second AZD1222 dose. The origin of this receptor is an adult who received the AZD1222 COVID-19 vaccine. The rearrangement links TRBV7-6 to TRBJ2-3; 7 positions match TRBD1. The CDR3 here is CASSGLGTGTDTQYF. Written as DNA, the CDR3 is TGTGCCAGCAGCGGACTCGGGACAGGCACAGATACGCAGTATTTT.